These T cell receptor beta chains were read from a single sample in a study of tumor-infiltrating lymphocytes in primary liver carcinoma. TCRdb called the multiplex PCR reads again in MiXCR, with one record for every CDR3 protein. The sample holds 330,000 or so distinct CDR3 sequences, about 65% seen once. Sequencing was done on a sample of peripheral blood. The source is a man aged 40-50 years with primary liver carcinoma and hepatitis B virus infection. Each CDR3 is given with its conserved first and last residue. The D gene is left open where the match is weak. The size field is filled for only some rows; it gives once, few, many or a size class.

j_gene	d_gene	v_gene	abundance	CDR3aa	CDR3nt
TRBJ2-1	.	TRBV11-2	.	CASSLIGANERFF	TGTGCCAGCAGCTTAATCGGGGCTAATGAGCGATTCTTC
TRBJ2-3	.	TRBV4-1	.	CASSVARDGGADTQYF	TGCGCCAGCAGCGTGGCCCGGGACGGGGGCGCCGATACGCAGTATTTT
TRBJ2-7	TRBD2	TRBV6-2/TRBV6-3	many	CASNRSGRIHEQYF	TGTGCCAGCAACCGAAGCGGGAGGATCCACGAGCAGTACTTC
TRBJ2-7	.	TRBV11-2	.	CASSLYAYEQHF	TGTGCCAGCAGCTTATATGCCTACGAGCAGCACTTC
TRBJ2-7	.	TRBV11-2	.	CVSSLAHGSWDALWADF	TGTGTCAGCAGCTTAGCCCATGGTTCTTGGGACGCTCTATGGGCGGACTTC
TRBJ2-3	TRBD2	TRBV5-4	few	CASSVGTSGYTDTQYF	TGTGCCAGCAGCGTGGGGACTAGCGGATACACAGATACGCAGTATTTT
TRBJ2-2	TRBD2	TRBV11-2	.	CVSSLDSSGRALDTGDLFF	TGTGTCAGCAGCTTAGATTCTAGCGGGAGGGCCCTCGACACCGGGGATCTGTTTTTT
TRBJ2-5	.	TRBV5-6	few	CASSLGGSRGTQYF	TGTGCCAGCAGCTTGGGGGGCTCCCGAGGGACCCAGTACTTC
TRBJ2-7	.	TRBV5-4	.	CVSSLHSYEQYF	TGTGTCAGCAGCTTACACTCCTACGAGCAGTACTTC
TRBJ2-3	TRBD1	TRBV5-6	.	CASCLDRGLTDTQYF	TGTGCCAGCTGCCTAGACAGGGGGCTAACAGATACGCAGTATTTT
TRBJ2-1	TRBD2	TRBV9	.	CASSGTSGRLGQFF	TGTGCCAGCAGCGGGACTAGCGGGAGACTGGGGCAGTTCTTC
TRBJ1-1	TRBD1	TRBV9	.	CASTPGQSHTEAFF	TGTGCCAGCACCCCGGGACAGTCGCACACTGAAGCTTTCTTT
TRBJ1-6	TRBD1	TRBV4-2	many	CASSLDRDINSPLHF	TGTGCCAGCAGCCTCGACAGGGACATAAATTCACCCCTCCACTTT
TRBJ2-5	.	TRBV11-2	once	CASSYWTKQETQYF	TGTGCCAGCAGCTACTGGACAAAGCAGGAGACCCAGTACTTC
TRBJ2-6	.	TRBV7-9	once	CASSLLRDTTLSGANVLTF	TGTGCCAGCAGCTTATTGAGGGACACCACACTCTCTGGGGCCAACGTCCTGACTTTC
TRBJ2-1	.	TRBV2	.	CASLRGDRDYNEQFF	TGTGCCAGCTTGAGGGGCGACAGAGACTACAATGAGCAGTTCTTC
TRBJ2-1	.	TRBV11-3	.	CASDLESGAEQFF	TGTGCCAGCGACTTAGAGTCGGGCGCTGAGCAGTTCTTC
TRBJ2-4	TRBD2	TRBV11-2	.	CASNQSVFDASLAGGPVKNIQYF	TGTGCCAGCAACCAGTCCGTTTTTGACGCTTCACTAGCGGGAGGACCGGTCAAAAACATTCAGTACTTC
TRBJ1-1	.	TRBV6-1	.	CASSPNLNSEAFF	TGTGCCAGCAGTCCAAATTTGAACTCTGAAGCTTTCTTT
TRBJ2-3	.	TRBV11-2	.	CASSLGRLAQYF	TGTGCCAGCAGCTTAGGTCGACTTGCGCAGTATTTT
TRBJ2-3	TRBD2	TRBV12-3/TRBV12-4	.	CSSSLQGTSGSVGQYF	TGTTCCAGCAGTCTACAGGGGACTAGCGGGAGCGTCGGGCAGTATTTT
TRBJ2-5	.	TRBV11-2	.	CVSSQTPVGGKETQYF	TGTGTCAGCAGCCAAACTCCTGTAGGGGGTAAAGAGACCCAGTACTTC
TRBJ1-3	.	TRBV28	once	CVSTPYEVNSGNTIYF	TGTGTCAGCACGCCGTACGAGGTGAACTCTGGAAACACCATATATTTT
TRBJ1-2	.	TRBV7-9	.	CASSFGVAEDYGYTF	TGTGCCAGCAGCTTTGGGGTGGCGGAGGACTATGGCTACACCTTC
TRBJ1-1	.	TRBV4-2	.	CPSSQVMANRSPEAFF	TGTCCCAGCAGCCAAGTTATGGCTAATCGGAGCCCTGAAGCTTTCTTT
TRBJ2-7	.	TRBV5-1	.	CASRGTRGVEQYF	TGCGCCAGCAGGGGGACAAGGGGCGTCGAGCAGTACTTC
TRBJ2-7	.	TRBV5-1	medium-sized	CASSSSYEQYF	TGTGCCAGCAGCAGCTCCTACGAGCAGTACTTC
TRBJ2-7	TRBD2	TRBV20-1	.	CSARSRKGLAGGVGYEQYF	TGCAGTGCTAGGTCACGTAAGGGACTAGCGGGAGGGGTTGGCTACGAGCAGTACTTC
TRBJ1-1	.	TRBV11-2	few	CVSSLVSVMNTEAFF	TGTGTCAGCAGCTTAGTCTCGGTCATGAACACTGAAGCTTTCTTT
TRBJ2-2	.	TRBV10-3	many	CAISGWQTGELFF	TGTGCCATCAGTGGGTGGCAGACCGGGGAGCTGTTTTTT
TRBJ2-7	TRBD2	TRBV11-1	.	CASSLATSWRYEQYF	TGTGCCAGCAGTTTAGCGACTAGCTGGCGCTACGAGCAGTACTTC
TRBJ2-7	.	TRBV6-1	.	CASSEQGSHEQYF	TGTGCCAGCAGTGAGCAGGGTTCCCACGAGCAGTACTTC
TRBJ1-5	TRBD1	TRBV6-2/TRBV6-3	many	CASSYPRQGKGNQPQHF	TGTGCCAGCAGTTACCCGAGACAGGGCAAGGGCAATCAGCCCCAGCATTTT